The present entry profiles one T cell receptor (beta chain) with its context. This clone was picked up one time. The antigen this receptor binds is unknown. No quality values exist for individual bases; no much larger clone is one base distant. The sample comes from a study of cytomegalovirus exposure and HLA in healthy donors (dated by TCRdb to the late 2010s). Regarding the complete study: The roughly 670 repertoires of the first cohort and the 120 validation repertoires were produced on the same platform, according to a later analysis. The aim of the study was to test whether cataloging public T cell receptors could identify signatures of past pathogen exposure. A separate validation cohort of roughly 130 different subjects was used in addition to the approximately 700-subject first cohort. The study combined high-throughput TCR immunosequencing, statistical association of individual TCRs with disease status, and machine learning to predict cytomegalovirus infection status. The research as a whole found: Of the cluster scores, approximately 94% were above 0 in a later analysis, which found that TCRs clustered in the first cohort also tended to co-occur in the 120 validation repertoires. The study listed 164 TCR beta chains as associated with cytomegalovirus. The classifier was reported to diagnose cytomegalovirus status with high specificity and sensitivity in both the original cohort and the validation cohort. According to the authors, the approach could potentially be generalized to other disease states and immunological phenotypes. The validation cohort had no HLA typing available for a later analysis, so co-occurrence within that cohort was assessed over all 120 or so repertoires. Across donors, most TCR sequences were observed very rarely, whereas some public TCRs were present in many individuals. In vitro tests confirmed that three of the cytomegalovirus-associated TCR beta chains recognize cytomegalovirus antigens.

Donors formed part of the validation cohort, which comprised about 130 subjects and was distinct from the first cohort of 550 to 850 subjects. The library was generated by the immunoSEQ multiplex PCR assay. The source study handled its data this way. A statistical classification framework was developed to diagnose cytomegalovirus status using the catalog of TCR beta chain sequences. Sourced from immuneACCESS, this table was stored by TCRdb with only in-frame sequences that have V and J called. A share of the clones is absent; for the studies checked, an unresolved V gene accounts for under half, and the remainder has no known explanation. V, J and clone size are those of that table, while D and trimming were read from the DNA. This sample holds about 49,000 clones; approximately 90% were observed only once. In total, the top ten clones hold 1.4% to 1.5% of the sample. Sequenced: PBMCs. This TCR came from a man between 18 and 35 years old in good health and CMV-seronegative.

The CDR3 loop reads CASSEAGLDIQYF. The DNA sequence is given as TGTGCCAGTAGTGAGGCAGGGTTAGACATTCAGTACTTC. Here the chain combines TRBV19 and TRBJ2-4; TRBD1 is a weak D gene call, 5 bases matching. Counted from cysteine to phenylalanine, this CDR3 has 13 amino acids. Only the CDR3 part of the read is kept: 39 bases, read in frame from the first base. CDR1 LNHDA and CDR2 SQIVND are derived from the germline V gene (reference sequence). The V end loses 5 bases and the J end loses 8 bases, and a stretch of 13 bases separates them. Supplemented by the reference TRBV19 and TRBJ2-4 proteins around the CDR3, the complete variable domain is DGGITQSPKYLFRKEGQNVTLSCEQNLNHDAMYWYRQDPGQGLRLIYYSQIVNDFQKGDIAEGYSVSREKKESFPLTVTSAQKNPTAFYLCASSEAGLDIQYFGAGTRLSVL.